The source of this T cell receptor (beta chain) is a study of neurological immune-mediated disorders. Looking at the study overall: The multiple sclerosis group of approximately 35 included 31 relapsing-remitting and 3 secondary progressive patients.

This clonotype was seen at least ten times. Its antigen is unknown. Study outcomes and limitations: Phylogenetic grouping assigned the repertoires of 18 of 34 multiple sclerosis patients to one related-CDR3 cluster, which constitutes a possible signature.

Synthesis of cDNA was accomplished via 5'RACE employing 10-nucleotide random UMIs. TCRdb reprocessed the 5' RACE reads via MiXCR and lists one record per CDR3 protein. The sample yields about 120,000 distinct CDR3 sequences, around 3% seen once. It was from 2 million PBMCs stored at -80 C that the unsorted libraries were obtained. From germline, CDR1 is SGHDN and CDR2 FVKESK. Trimming pared 3 bases from V and 4 bases from J, leaving 16 bases between. CDR3 length: 16 amino acids. This chain links TRBV14 with TRBJ2-1; tentatively, D is TRBD2 (6 bases). The sequenced material came from PBMCs. The clonotype comes from a woman aged 30 to 39 with multiple sclerosis. CDR3 sequence reads: CASSQRLGPSYNEQFF. Here the CDR3 DNA reads TGTGCCAGCAGCCAGAGACTAGGTCCATCGTACAATGAGCAGTTCTTC.